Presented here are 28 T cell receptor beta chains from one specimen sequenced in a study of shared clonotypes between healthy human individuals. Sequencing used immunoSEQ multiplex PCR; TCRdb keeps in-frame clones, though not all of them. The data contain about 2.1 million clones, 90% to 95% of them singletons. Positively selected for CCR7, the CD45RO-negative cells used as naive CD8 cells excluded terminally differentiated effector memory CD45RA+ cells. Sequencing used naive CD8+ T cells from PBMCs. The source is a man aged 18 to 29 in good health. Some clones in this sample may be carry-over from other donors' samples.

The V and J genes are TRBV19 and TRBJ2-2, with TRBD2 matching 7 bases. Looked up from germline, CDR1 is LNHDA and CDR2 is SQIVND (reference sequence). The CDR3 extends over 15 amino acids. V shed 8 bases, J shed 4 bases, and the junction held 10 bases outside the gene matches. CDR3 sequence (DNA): TGTGCCAGTCGAGACTTAGCGGGTGGCACCGGGGAGCTGTTTTTT. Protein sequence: CASRDLAGGTGELFF.

In DNA form, the CDR3 reads TGTGCCAGCAGTCCCGGGACAGCCCCCACCGGGGAGCTGTTTTTT. Its translation is CASSPGTAPTGELFF. The chain recombines TRBV27 with TRBJ2-2, with TRBD1 matching over 7 bases. Germline V gene sequence: CDR1 MNHEY, CDR2 SMNVEV (reference sequence). The V gene end was trimmed by 5 bases and the J gene end by 4 bases; junction bases not matched to a gene: 7. This CDR3 has 15 residues.

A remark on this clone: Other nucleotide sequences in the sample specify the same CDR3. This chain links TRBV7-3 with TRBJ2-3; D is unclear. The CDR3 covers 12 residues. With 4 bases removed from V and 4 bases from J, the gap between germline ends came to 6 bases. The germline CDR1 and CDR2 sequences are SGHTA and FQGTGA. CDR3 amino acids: CASSSPPDTQYF. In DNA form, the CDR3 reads TGTGCCAGCAGCTCCCCACCAGATACGCAGTATTTT. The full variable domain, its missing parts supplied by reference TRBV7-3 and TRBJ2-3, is GAGVSQTPSNKVTEKGKYVELRCDPISGHTALYWYRQSLGQGPEFLIYFQGTGAADDSGLPNDRFFAVRPEGSVSTLKIQRTERGDSAVYLCASSSPPDTQYFGPGTRLTVL.

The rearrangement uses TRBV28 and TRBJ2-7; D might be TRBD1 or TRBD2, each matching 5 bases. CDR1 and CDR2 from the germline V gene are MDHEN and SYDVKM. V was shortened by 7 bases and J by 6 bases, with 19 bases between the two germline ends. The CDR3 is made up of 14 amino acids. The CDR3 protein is CASTLGRPSREQYF. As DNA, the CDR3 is TGTGCCAGCACCCTGGGACGTCCATCCCGCGAGCAGTACTTC.

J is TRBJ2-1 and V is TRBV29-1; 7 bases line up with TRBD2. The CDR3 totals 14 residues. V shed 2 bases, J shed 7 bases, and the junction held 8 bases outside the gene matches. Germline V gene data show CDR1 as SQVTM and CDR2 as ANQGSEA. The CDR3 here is CSVELSGAGNEQFF. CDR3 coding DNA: TGCAGCGTTGAACTCAGCGGGGCAGGGAATGAGCAGTTCTTC.

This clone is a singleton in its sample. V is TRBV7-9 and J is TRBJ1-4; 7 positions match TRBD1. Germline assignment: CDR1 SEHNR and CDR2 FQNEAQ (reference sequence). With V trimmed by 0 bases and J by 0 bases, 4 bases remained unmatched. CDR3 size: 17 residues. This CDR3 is CASSLAEGAATNEKLFF. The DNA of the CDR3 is TGTGCCAGCAGCTTAGCGGAGGGGGCCGCAACTAATGAAAAACTGTTTTTT. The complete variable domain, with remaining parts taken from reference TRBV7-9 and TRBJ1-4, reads DTGVSQNPRHKITKRGQNVTFRCDPISEHNRLYWYRQTLGQGPEFLTYFQNEAQLEKSRLLSDRFSAERPKGSFSTLEIQRTEQGDSAMYLCASSLAEGAATNEKLFFGSGTQLSVL.

The CDR3 here is CASSIDDRGEAFF. The CDR3 region has the DNA TGTGCCAGCAGTATAGACGACAGGGGTGAAGCTTTCTTT. The chain links TRBV28 to TRBJ1-1, with 8 bases fitting TRBD1. The CDR3 length is 13 residues. CDR1 and CDR2 (germline): MDHEN, SYDVKM. V lost 5 bases to trimming and J lost 7 bases; unmatched junction nucleotides: 6. Full variable domain (rest looked up from reference TRBV28 and TRBJ1-1): DVKVTQSSRYLVKRTGEKVFLECVQDMDHENMFWYRQDPGLGLRLIYFSYDVKMKEKGDIPEGYSVSREKKERFSLILESASTNQTSMYLCASSIDDRGEAFFGQGTRLTVV.

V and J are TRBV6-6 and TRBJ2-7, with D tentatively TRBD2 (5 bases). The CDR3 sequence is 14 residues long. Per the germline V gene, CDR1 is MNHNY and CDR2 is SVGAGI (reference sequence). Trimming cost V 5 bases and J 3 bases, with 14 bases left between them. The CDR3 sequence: CASSTPGFHYEQYF. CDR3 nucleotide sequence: TGTGCCAGCAGTACACCGGGGTTCCACTACGAGCAGTACTTC.

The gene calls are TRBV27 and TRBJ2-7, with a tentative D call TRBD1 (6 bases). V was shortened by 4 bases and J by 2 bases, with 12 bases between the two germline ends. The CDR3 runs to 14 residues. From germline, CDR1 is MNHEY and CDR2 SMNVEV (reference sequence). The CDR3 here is CASSSPGVPYEQYF. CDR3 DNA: TGTGCCAGCAGTTCCCCAGGGGTGCCCTACGAGCAGTACTTC.

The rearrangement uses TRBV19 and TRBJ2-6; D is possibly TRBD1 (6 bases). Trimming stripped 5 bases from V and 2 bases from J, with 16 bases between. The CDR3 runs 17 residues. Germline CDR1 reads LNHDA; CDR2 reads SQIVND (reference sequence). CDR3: CASSFHLRGPGANVLTF. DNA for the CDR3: TGTGCCAGTAGTTTCCACCTCAGGGGTCCTGGGGCCAACGTCCTGACTTTC.

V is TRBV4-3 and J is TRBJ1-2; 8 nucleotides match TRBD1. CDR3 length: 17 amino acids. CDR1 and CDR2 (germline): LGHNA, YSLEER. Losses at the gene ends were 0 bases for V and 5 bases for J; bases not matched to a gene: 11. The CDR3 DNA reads TGCGCCAGCAGCCAAGAAGTGGACAGGGAAATTTGGTATGGCTACACCTTC. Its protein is CASSQEVDREIWYGYTF.

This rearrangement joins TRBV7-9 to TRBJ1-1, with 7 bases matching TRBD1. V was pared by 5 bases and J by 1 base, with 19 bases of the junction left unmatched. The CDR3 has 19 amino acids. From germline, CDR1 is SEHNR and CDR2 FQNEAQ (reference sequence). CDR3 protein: CASSVPSREGARTNTEAFF. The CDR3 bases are TGTGCCAGCAGCGTACCCTCAAGGGAGGGGGCCAGAACGAACACTGAAGCTTTCTTT.

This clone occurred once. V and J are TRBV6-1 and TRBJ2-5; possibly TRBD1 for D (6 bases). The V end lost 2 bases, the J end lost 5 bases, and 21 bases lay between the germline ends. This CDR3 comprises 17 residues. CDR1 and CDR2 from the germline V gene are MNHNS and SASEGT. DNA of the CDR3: TGTGCCAGCAGTGAACTTCGGACAGAAATCGTGTCGGAGACCCAGTACTTC. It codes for CASSELRTEIVSETQYF.

Written as DNA, the CDR3 is TGTGCCAGCAGCGAAACGTGGACAGCCGAGCAGTTCTTC. Translating it yields CASSETWTAEQFF. V gene TRBV9 combines with J gene TRBJ2-1; tentative D call: TRBD1 (6 bases). With 3 bases removed from V and 10 bases from J, the gap between germline ends came to 14 bases. CDR1 is SGDLS and CDR2 is YYNGEE in the germline V gene. The length of the CDR3 is 13 residues.

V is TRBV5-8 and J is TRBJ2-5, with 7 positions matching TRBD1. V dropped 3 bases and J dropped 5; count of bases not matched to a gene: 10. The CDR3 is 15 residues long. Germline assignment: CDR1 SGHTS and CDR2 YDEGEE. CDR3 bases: TGTGCCAGCAGCTGGGATATGACAGGGTTGGAGACCCAGTACTTC. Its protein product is CASSWDMTGLETQYF.

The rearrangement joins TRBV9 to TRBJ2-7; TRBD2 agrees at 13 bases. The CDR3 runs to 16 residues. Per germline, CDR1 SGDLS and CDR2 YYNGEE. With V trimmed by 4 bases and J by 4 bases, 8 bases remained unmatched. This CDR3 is CASSPRPGLAGYEQYF. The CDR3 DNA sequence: TGTGCCAGCAGCCCCCGACCGGGACTAGCGGGATACGAGCAGTACTTC. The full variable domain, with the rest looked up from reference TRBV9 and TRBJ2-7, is DSGVTQTPKHLITATGQRVTLRCSPRSGDLSVYWYQQSLDQGLQFLIQYYNGEERAKGNILERFSAQQFPDLHSELNLSSLELGDSALYFCASSPRPGLAGYEQYFGPGTRLTVT.

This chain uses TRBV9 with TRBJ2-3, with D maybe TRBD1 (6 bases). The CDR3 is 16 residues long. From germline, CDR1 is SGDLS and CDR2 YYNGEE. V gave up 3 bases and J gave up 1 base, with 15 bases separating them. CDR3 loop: CASSAYDRLGTDTQYF. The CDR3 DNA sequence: TGTGCCAGCAGCGCCTATGACAGGCTGGGCACAGATACGCAGTATTTT.

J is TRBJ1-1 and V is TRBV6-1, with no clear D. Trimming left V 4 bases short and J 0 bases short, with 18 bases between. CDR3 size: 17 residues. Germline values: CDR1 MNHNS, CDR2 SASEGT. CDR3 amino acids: CASSVPRQIKMNTEAFF. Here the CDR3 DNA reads TGTGCCAGCAGTGTCCCTCGGCAGATTAAAATGAACACTGAAGCTTTCTTT.

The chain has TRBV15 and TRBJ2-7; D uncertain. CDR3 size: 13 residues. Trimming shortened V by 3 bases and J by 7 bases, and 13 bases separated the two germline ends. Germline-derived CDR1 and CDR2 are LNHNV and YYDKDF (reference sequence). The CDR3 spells CATSRESRGEQYF. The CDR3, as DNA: TGTGCCACCAGCAGGGAGAGCCGTGGGGAGCAGTACTTC. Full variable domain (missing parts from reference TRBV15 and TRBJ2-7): DAMVIQNPRYQVTQFGKPVTLSCSQTLNHNVMYWYQQKSSQAPKLLFHYYDKDFNNEADTPDNFQSRRPNTSFCFLDIRSPGLGDTAMYLCATSRESRGEQYFGPGTRLTVT.

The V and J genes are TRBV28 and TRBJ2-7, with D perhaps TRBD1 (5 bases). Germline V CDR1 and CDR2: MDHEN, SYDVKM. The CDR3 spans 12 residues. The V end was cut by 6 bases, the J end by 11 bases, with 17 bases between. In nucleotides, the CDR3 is TGTGCCAGCAGCTCAGGGTGGCAAACCAAGTACTTC. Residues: CASSSGWQTKYF.

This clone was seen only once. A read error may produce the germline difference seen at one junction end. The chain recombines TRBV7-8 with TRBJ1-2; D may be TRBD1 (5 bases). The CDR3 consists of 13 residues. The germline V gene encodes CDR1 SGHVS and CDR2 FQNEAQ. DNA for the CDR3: TGTGCCAGCAGCTCCAGACAGCGGAAATCTCCGTTTTTC. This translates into CASSSRQRKSPFF.

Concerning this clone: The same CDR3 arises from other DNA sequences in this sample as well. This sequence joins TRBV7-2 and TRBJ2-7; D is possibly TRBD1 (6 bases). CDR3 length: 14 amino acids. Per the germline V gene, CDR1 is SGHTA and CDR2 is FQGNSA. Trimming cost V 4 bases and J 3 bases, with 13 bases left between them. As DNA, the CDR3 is TGTGCCAGCAGCTCCCCTGGACAGATCTACGAGCAGTACTTC. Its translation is CASSSPGQIYEQYF.

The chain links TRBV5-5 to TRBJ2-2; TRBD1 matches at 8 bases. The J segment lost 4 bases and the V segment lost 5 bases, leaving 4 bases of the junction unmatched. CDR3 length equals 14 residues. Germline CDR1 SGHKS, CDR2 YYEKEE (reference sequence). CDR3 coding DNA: TGTGCCAGCAGGGCAGGGGGCCGCACCGGGGAGCTGTTTTTT. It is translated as CASRAGGRTGELFF.

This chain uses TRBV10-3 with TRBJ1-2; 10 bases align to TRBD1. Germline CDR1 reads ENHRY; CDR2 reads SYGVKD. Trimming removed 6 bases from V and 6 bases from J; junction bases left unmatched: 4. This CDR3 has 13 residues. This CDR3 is CAIRTGTGDGYTF. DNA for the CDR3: TGTGCCATCAGAACCGGGACAGGGGATGGCTACACCTTC.

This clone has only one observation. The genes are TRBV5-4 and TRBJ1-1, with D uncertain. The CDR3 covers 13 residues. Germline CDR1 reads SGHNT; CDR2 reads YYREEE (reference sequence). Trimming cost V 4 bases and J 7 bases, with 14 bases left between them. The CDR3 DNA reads TGTGCCAGCAGCACAAGTGGTCCGGGTGAAGCTTTCTTT. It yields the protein CASSTSGPGEAFF.

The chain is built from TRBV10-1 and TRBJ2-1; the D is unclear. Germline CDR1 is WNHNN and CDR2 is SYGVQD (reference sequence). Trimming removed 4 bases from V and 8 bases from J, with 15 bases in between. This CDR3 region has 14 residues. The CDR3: CASSGVRAWDEQFF. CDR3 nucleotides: TGCGCCAGCAGTGGGGTTCGCGCCTGGGATGAGCAGTTCTTC.

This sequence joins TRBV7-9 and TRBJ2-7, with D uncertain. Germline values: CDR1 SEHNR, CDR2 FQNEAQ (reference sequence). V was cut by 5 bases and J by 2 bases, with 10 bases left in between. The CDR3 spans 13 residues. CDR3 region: CASSGVPPYEQYF. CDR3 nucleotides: TGTGCCAGCAGCGGGGTCCCCCCCTACGAGCAGTACTTC.

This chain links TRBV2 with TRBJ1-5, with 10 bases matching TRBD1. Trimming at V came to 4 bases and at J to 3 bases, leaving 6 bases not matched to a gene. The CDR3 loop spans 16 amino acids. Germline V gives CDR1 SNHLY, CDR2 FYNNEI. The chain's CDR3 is CASSGGQGLPNQPQHF. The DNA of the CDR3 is TGTGCCAGCAGTGGGGGACAGGGGCTCCCCAATCAGCCCCAGCATTTT.